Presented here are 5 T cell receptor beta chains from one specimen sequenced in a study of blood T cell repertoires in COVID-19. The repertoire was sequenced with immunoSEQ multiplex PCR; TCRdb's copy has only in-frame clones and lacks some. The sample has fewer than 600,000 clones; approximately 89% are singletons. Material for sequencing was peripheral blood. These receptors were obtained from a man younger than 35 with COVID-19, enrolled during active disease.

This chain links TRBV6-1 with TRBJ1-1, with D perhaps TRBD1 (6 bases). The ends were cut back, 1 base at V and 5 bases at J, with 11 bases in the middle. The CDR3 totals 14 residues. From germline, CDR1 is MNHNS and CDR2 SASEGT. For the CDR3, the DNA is TGTGCCAGCAGTGAAGGGACAGATTGGACTGAAGCTTTCTTT. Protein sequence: CASSEGTDWTEAFF.

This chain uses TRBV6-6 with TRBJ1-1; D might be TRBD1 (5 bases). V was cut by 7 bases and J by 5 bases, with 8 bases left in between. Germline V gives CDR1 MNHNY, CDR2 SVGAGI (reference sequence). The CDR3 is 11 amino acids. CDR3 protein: CASNSGTEAFF. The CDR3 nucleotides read TGTGCCAGCAACTCAGGGACTGAAGCTTTCTTT.

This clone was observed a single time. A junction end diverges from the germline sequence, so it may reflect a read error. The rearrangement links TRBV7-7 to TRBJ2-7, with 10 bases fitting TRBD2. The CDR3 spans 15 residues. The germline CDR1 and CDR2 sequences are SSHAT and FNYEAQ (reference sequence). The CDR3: CASSLASGREYEQYF. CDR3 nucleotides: TGTGCTAGCAGCTTGGCCAGCGGGAGGGAATACGAGCAGTACTTC.

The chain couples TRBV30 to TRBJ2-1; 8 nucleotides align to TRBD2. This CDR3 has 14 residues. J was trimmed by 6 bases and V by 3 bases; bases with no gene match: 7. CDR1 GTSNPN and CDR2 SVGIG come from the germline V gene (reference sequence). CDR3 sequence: CAWRLAGPRNEQFF. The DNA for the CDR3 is TGTGCCTGGAGATTAGCGGGACCTCGCAATGAGCAGTTCTTC.

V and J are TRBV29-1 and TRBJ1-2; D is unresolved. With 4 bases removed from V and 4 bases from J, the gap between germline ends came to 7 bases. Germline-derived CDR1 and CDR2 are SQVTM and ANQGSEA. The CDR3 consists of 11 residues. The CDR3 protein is CSVARLYGYTF. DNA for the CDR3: TGCAGCGTTGCCCGACTCTATGGCTACACCTTC.